This record covers a single TCR beta chain. The data stem from a study of blood T cell repertoires in COVID-19. Study summary: T cells, B-cell-depleted T cells, or PBMCs supplied cDNA or gDNA.

In the authors' workflow: Amplification with reference gene primers provided the estimates of nucleated cell counts. Repertoires were generated with immunoSEQ multiplex PCR, while TCRdb's copy carries only in-frame clones and drops some. V, J and clone size are those of that table, while D and trimming were read from the DNA. The repertoire includes over 200,000 clones, 88% of them detected once, and around 0.67% sits in the top ten. The sample comprised peripheral blood. This TCR was sampled from a human donor in a cohort sampled during active COVID-19.

CDR3 protein: CAWSVGAAGGSFF. CDR3 nucleotide sequence: TGTGCCTGGAGTGTAGGGGCTGCCGGGGGGTCTTTCTTT. This chain joins TRBV30 and TRBJ1-1; a possible D gene is TRBD1 (5 bases). The germline gives CDR1 GTSNPN, CDR2 SVGIG (reference sequence). With 0 bases removed from V and 12 bases from J, the gap between germline ends came to 17 bases. CDR3 size: 13 residues.